Below are 11 T cell receptor beta chains sequenced from a single sample in a study of cytomegalovirus exposure and HLA in healthy donors. PCR was performed using 60 Vbeta and 13 Jbeta primers. Assay used: immunoSEQ multiplex PCR; TCRdb lists only in-frame clones, some missing. Here the sample spans 150,000 or so clones, around 76% being singletons. Sequencing used PBMCs. These receptors came from a man aged 35 to 55 in good health and CMV-seronegative.

V is TRBV4-1 and J is TRBJ2-1; D may be TRBD1 (7 bases). Germline V lookup: CDR1 MGHRA, CDR2 YSYEKL. The CDR3 spans 16 residues. V lost 4 bases, J lost 6 bases, and 19 bases lay in between. The CDR3, as DNA: TGCGCCAGCAGCCGGAGGGGGCTAGTCGAGTCCAATGAGCAGTTCTTC. It yields the protein CASSRRGLVESNEQFF.

Comment on this clone: The same CDR3 arises from other DNA sequences in this sample as well. The chain has TRBV30 and TRBJ2-1; 13 nucleotides match TRBD2. Unmatched junction bases numbered 0, after V lost 0 bases and J lost 4 bases. The CDR3 sequence is 15 residues long. Germline V lookup: CDR1 GTSNPN, CDR2 SVGIG (reference sequence). The CDR3 is CAWSVLAGGYNEQFF. CDR3 DNA: TGTGCCTGGAGTGTACTAGCGGGAGGGTACAATGAGCAGTTCTTC.

There are a few counts of this clone. The CDR3 coding sequence is TGTGCCAGCAGCCTTGGACAGGAAAAAGCTTTCTTT. Its translation is CASSLGQEKAFF. This rearrangement joins TRBV7-9 to TRBJ1-1, with TRBD1 identical over 7 bases. The CDR3 consists of 12 residues. V gave up 5 bases and J gave up 9 bases; unmatched junction bases: 6. Germline V gene lookup returns CDR1 SEHNR and CDR2 FQNEAQ (reference sequence).

V and J are TRBV28 and TRBJ1-1; D uncertain. The germline V gene encodes CDR1 MDHEN and CDR2 SYDVKM. Trimming left V 3 bases short and J 1 base short, with 9 bases between. The CDR3 length is 14 residues. The chain's CDR3 is CASSFYRRNTEAFF. The CDR3 nucleotides are TGTGCCAGCAGTTTCTACAGACGGAACACTGAAGCTTTCTTT.

V gene TRBV13 combines with J gene TRBJ1-1; TRBD1 is a possible D gene (6 bases). Trimming left V 5 bases short and J 10 bases short, with 26 bases between. This CDR3 spans 16 amino acids. Germline V lookup: CDR1 PRHDT, CDR2 FYEKMQ (reference sequence). CDR3 DNA: TGTGCCAGCAGCCCATCGGGGGCCGCCATGGGGGGGGGAGCTTTCTTT. Translation: CASSPSGAAMGGGAFF.

The chain carries TRBV10-2 and TRBJ1-1; tentative D call: TRBD1 (6 bases). CDR1 and CDR2 from the germline V gene are WSHSY and SAAADI. The ends were cut back, 2 bases at V and 11 bases at J, with 12 bases in the middle. The CDR3 is 12 residues long. The CDR3 sequence: CASSEPNGGAFF. DNA of the CDR3: TGCGCCAGCAGTGAGCCAAATGGGGGCGCTTTCTTT.

This chain connects TRBV14 to TRBJ1-1; D may be TRBD1 (5 bases). V shed 3 bases and J shed 1 base, with 15 bases lying between them. Germline V gives CDR1 SGHDN, CDR2 FVKESK. The CDR3 has 16 amino acids. The DNA for the CDR3 is TGTGCCAGCAGCCAGCGTTATGGGGCTGCGAACACTGAAGCTTTCTTT. Translated: CASSQRYGAANTEAFF.

The gene calls are TRBV7-2 and TRBJ2-5, with a tentative D call TRBD2 (6 bases). CDR1 is SGHTA, CDR2 FQGNSA, per germline. CDR3 size: 14 residues. V was trimmed by 1 base and J by 5 bases, leaving 11 bases between them. The CDR3 DNA reads as TGTGCCAGCAGCTTAGGGGCGGGACGGGAGACCCAGTACTTC. Its translation: CASSLGAGRETQYF.

This clone was found once. This chain links TRBV10-3 with TRBJ1-1; 9 nucleotides align to TRBD1. The CDR3 covers 14 residues. Germline values: CDR1 ENHRY, CDR2 SYGVKD. The V segment lost 6 bases and the J segment 5 bases; nucleotides outside the gene matches: 7. The CDR3 sequence: CAIRETGGLTEAFF. The CDR3 bases are TGTGCCATCAGGGAGACAGGGGGTCTTACTGAAGCTTTCTTT.

V is TRBV6-5 and J is TRBJ2-7; D is perhaps TRBD2 (5 bases). Germline CDR1 and CDR2: MNHEY and SVGAGI. This CDR3 spans 13 amino acids. Between the trimmed V and J ends, which lost 7 bases and 2 bases, there was a span of 12 bases. CDR3 sequence reads: CASIGLSPYEQYF. DNA for the CDR3: TGTGCCAGCATTGGACTGAGCCCCTACGAGCAGTACTTC.

This chain connects TRBV27 to TRBJ2-5; the match to TRBD1 covers 7 bases. Matching the DNA end better, TRBJ2-7 makes the J call doubtful. The CDR3 is 19 residues long. Germline V gene sequence: CDR1 MNHEY, CDR2 SMNVEV (reference sequence). CDR3 sequence (DNA): TGTGCCAGCAGACTTCACCCCGAATCCGACAGGGCAGGCTCCTACGAGCAGTACTTC. Encoded protein: CASRLHPESDRAGSYEQYF.